These 8 T cell receptor beta chains originate from one sample sequenced in a study of T cell changes during pregnancy in multiple sclerosis. Sequencing was performed with immunoSEQ multiplex PCR; in TCRdb, only in-frame clones are kept and a portion is missing. The table has some 85,000 clones, 90% to 95% seen once. The sequenced sample was peripheral blood, obtained in the second trimester of pregnancy. These receptors originate from a female donor with multiple sclerosis, enrolled in a pregnancy study.

The V gene is TRBV27, the J gene TRBJ1-1, with D possibly matching TRBD1 (5 bases). This CDR3 has 16 residues. CDR1 MNHEY and CDR2 SMNVEV come from the germline V gene (reference sequence). The V end lost 6 bases, the J end lost 1 base, and 18 bases lay between the germline ends. The CDR3, as DNA: TGTGCCAGCAGGCTCCGGTTGGACATTCCGAACACTGAAGCTTTCTTT. It is translated as CASRLRLDIPNTEAFF.

This rearrangement joins TRBV9 to TRBJ1-5; 11 bases match TRBD1. Germline trimming cut 0 bases from V and 4 bases from J; bases unmatched to any gene: 3. Germline V gene data show CDR1 as SGDLS and CDR2 as YYNGEE. There are 16 residues in the CDR3. The CDR3 loop reads CASSVEGQGVNQPQHF. DNA for the CDR3: TGTGCCAGCAGCGTAGAGGGACAGGGGGTGAATCAGCCCCAGCATTTT.

The chain recombines TRBV29-1 with TRBJ2-3; D not resolved. Trimming took 3 bases from V and 6 from J, leaving 7 bases between them. Germline loops: CDR1 SQVTM, CDR2 ANQGSEA. The CDR3 extends over 11 amino acids. The CDR3 reads CSVEAVDTQYF. The CDR3 coding sequence is TGCAGCGTTGAGGCGGTCGATACGCAGTATTTT.

The rearrangement links TRBV27 to TRBJ1-5; a possible D gene is TRBD1 (6 bases). The V gene lost 0 bases and the J gene lost 6 bases, with 15 bases spanning the gap. Germline lookup yields CDR1 MNHEY and CDR2 SMNVEV (reference sequence). The CDR3 contains 16 residues. CDR3 amino acids: CASSLSGGGRGQPQHF. In nucleotides, the CDR3 is TGTGCCAGCAGTTTATCGGGGGGGGGCAGGGGTCAGCCCCAGCATTTT.

V gene TRBV28 combines with J gene TRBJ1-1, with D perhaps TRBD1 (5 bases). This CDR3 comprises 16 residues. Germline V gene data show CDR1 as MDHEN and CDR2 as SYDVKM. Trimming pared 5 bases from V and 0 bases from J, leaving 16 bases between. As DNA, the CDR3 is TGTGCCAGCAGTCTCCCGGGACTCCTATTGAACACTGAAGCTTTCTTT. This codes for CASSLPGLLLNTEAFF.

The CDR3, as DNA: TGCGCCAGCAGCCAACCGGGACTAGCGGGAGGGGTGGATACGCAGTATTTT. Translation: CASSQPGLAGGVDTQYF. This chain connects TRBV4-1 to TRBJ2-3; TRBD2 matches 16 bases. The germline CDR1 and CDR2 sequences are MGHRA and YSYEKL. With V trimmed by 2 bases and J by 6 bases, 5 bases remained unmatched. The CDR3 runs to 17 residues.

The chain combines TRBV6-1 with TRBJ1-2; 7 bases match TRBD1. Unmatched junction bases numbered 5, after V lost 6 bases and J lost 7 bases. The CDR3 has 12 residues. Germline V gene lookup returns CDR1 MNHNS and CDR2 SASEGT. In DNA form, the CDR3 reads TGTGCCAGCAGGCAGACAGGGTTTGGCTACACCTTC. The encoded protein is CASRQTGFGYTF.

The gene calls are TRBV4-1 and TRBJ2-3; 7 positions agree with TRBD1. This CDR3 contains 15 residues. J lost 2 bases, V lost 4 bases, and 6 bases had no gene match. Germline CDR1 MGHRA, CDR2 YSYEKL. The CDR3 region has the DNA TGCGCCAGCAGCCGACACAGGGGTATCACAGATACGCAGTATTTT. Encoded protein: CASSRHRGITDTQYF.